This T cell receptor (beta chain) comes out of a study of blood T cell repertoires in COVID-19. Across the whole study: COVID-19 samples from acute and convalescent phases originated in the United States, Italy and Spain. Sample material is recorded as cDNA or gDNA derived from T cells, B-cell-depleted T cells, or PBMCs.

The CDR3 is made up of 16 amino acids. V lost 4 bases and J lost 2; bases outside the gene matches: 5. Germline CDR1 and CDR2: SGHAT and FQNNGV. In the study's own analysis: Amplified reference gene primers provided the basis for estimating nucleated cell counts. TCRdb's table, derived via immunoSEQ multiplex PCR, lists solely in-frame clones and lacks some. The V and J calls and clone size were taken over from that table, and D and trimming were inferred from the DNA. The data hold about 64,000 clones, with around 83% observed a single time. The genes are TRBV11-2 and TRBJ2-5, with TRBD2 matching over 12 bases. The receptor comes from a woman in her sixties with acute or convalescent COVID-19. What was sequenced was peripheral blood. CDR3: CASSSPTSGGQETQYF. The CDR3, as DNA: TGTGCCAGCAGCTCCCCGACTAGCGGGGGACAAGAGACCCAGTACTTC.